This T cell receptor (beta chain) appears in the sequencing data of a study of cytomegalovirus exposure and HLA in healthy donors. Study-level results: Per a later analysis, 15,000 to 20,000 TCR beta sequences showed association with HLA alleles at 0.05 false discovery rate. TCR beta chains numbering more than 150 were designated cytomegalovirus-associated.

Germline V gene sequence: CDR1 SNHLY, CDR2 FYNNEI. V dropped 3 bases and J dropped 10 bases, with 15 bases sitting between them. The length of the CDR3 is 13 residues. PCR involved 60 Vbeta and 13 Jbeta primers. Sequenced by immunoSEQ multiplex PCR; TCRdb stores in-frame clones only, minus some. The sample carries around 110,000 clones, roughly 82% recorded once. This clone appeared a few times. Its matching antigen is unknown. The chain has TRBV2 and TRBJ1-1; the D is unclear. The source material was PBMCs. The clonotype originates from a man between 25 and 39 years old in good health and CMV-seropositive. The CDR3: CASSDRRPEGAFF. CDR3 coding DNA: TGTGCCAGCAGTGATAGAAGGCCGGAGGGAGCTTTCTTT.